The present T cell receptor beta chain was sequenced within a study of T cell responses to AZD1222 COVID-19 vaccine (dated by TCRdb to about 2021). Context from the whole study: Because spike-specific TCR depth and breadth did not differ between the two schedules, AZD1222 recipients who got a second dose at roughly 4 weeks were pooled with those who got a second dose at roughly 12 weeks. TCR sequencing was performed for 230 to 250 trial participants, of whom approximately 200 were given two doses of AZD1222 and 26 were given two doses of MenACWY control vaccine. Trial participants were enrolled into age subgroups of 18-55, 56-69 and 70-plus years, which contained 148, 28 and 57 TCR-sequenced participants, respectively. Results the study describes overall, beyond this receptor: After two AZD1222 doses, spike-specific TCR breadth and depth were significantly higher than at day 0 and than in MenACWY recipients. Reportedly, close to half of the unique spike-specific TCRs recognized epitopes lying outside the regions that are mutated in the B.1.351 and B.1.1.7 variants. Most participants were white British and females outnumbered males, and the authors suggested that clonal diversity may have been underestimated. Conclusions about previously exposed vaccinees are limited, since just six AZD1222 recipients were seropositive for SARS-CoV-2 at baseline. In the small 56-69-year group, the increase in depth fell short of significance, most likely because of low power. Because no samples from the day 14 peak response were available, repertoires could be characterized only after the peak T cell response. CD4 TCRs associated with the vaccine covered the entire spike protein, and the dominant responses were in regions 160-218 and 743-854.

The CDR3 regions of human TCRbeta chains were analyzed by immunosequencing. As for how the authors treated the data: Repertoire TCRs were matched against a reference library of SARS-CoV-2-specific TCRs generated with the MIRA antigen-specificity platform. Breadth was defined as the fraction of unique TCRs that were SARS-CoV-2-associated, and depth was defined as the fraction of total T cells that were SARS-CoV-2-associated. Using the MIRA data, every spike-specific TCR was mapped to the spike region that the TCR reacted to and assigned to either a CD4 or a CD8 class. Log10-transformed breadth and depth values were compared by one-way ANOVA with Sidak's multiple comparisons tests. TCRdb carries this immuneACCESS record with in-frame sequences only. Its versions omit some clonotypes, under half of them owing to an unresolved V gene in the studies checked, with the rest unexplained. V, J and clone size derive from that table, while D and trimming were established from the DNA sequence. The sample yields more than 130,000 clones; just over 90% were counted once. 3.4% of the sample lies in the top ten.

With respect to this clone: The specificity of this receptor is unknown. No base qualities exist here, and no much larger clone lies one base off it.

The sample's time point label is to be understood as: baseline before first vaccination. Vaccinee samples were obtained from the UK trials COV001 and COV002, which included a single-blind randomized controlled phase 2/3 trial of AZD1222 (ChAdOx1 nCoV-19) in healthy adults. Trial participant PBMC samples were collected at day 0 and day 28 after the second dose for TCRbeta chain sequencing. Based on the germline V gene, the CDR1 and CDR2 sequences are MDHEN and SYDVKM. V ends up 8 bases short and J 1 base short, with an unmatched junction base count of 6. The cysteine opens and the phenylalanine closes a CDR3 of 16 amino acids. Only the CDR3 DNA stays, 48 bases, in frame from base 1.

The sequencing here drew on peripheral blood, taken on day 0 of AZD1222 vaccination. The receptor's source is an adult in good health. The receptor chain draws on TRBV28 and TRBJ1-6, and TRBD1 matches 9 of the central bases. The CDR3 in this case is CASSTTGGSYNSPLHF. The sequenced DNA: TGTGCCAGCTCGACGACAGGGGGATCCTATAATTCACCCCTCCACTTT.